This T cell receptor beta chain was identified in a study of shared clonotypes between healthy human individuals. Study as a whole: The people who gave samples were a couple of women and a few men aged 18 to 49.

CDR3 length: 14 amino acids. The material for each subset, its genomic DNA, was split evenly across several immunoSEQ plates. Measured with immunoSEQ multiplex PCR; TCRdb has only the in-frame clones, and not every one. The profile shows around 2,000,000 clones, approximately 95% of them singletons. Memory CD4+ cells were the fraction left after CD45RA+ naive selection. The clonotype was recovered from a man aged 18 to 35 in good health. This chain joins TRBV21-1 and TRBJ1-1; TRBD1, the table's D call, was not compared with the DNA. TRBV21-1 is termed a pseudogene. Sequences were obtained from naive CD4+ T cells sorted from blood. Subset here: CD45RA+ positively selected. The CDR3 here is CASSKGQGHTEAFF. For the CDR3, the DNA is TGTGCCAGCAGCAAGGGACAGGGGCACACTGAAGCTTTCTTT.